The 18 T cell receptor beta chains below were found in one sample sequenced in a study of blood T cells in healthy people across ages. PCR was performed a second time for roughly 7 to 11 cycles using a sample-barcoded 5' primer and a J-beta primer mix. One entry per CDR3 protein results from TCRdb running MiXCR on the 5' RACE reads. Of approximately 800,000 distinct CDR3 sequences in the sample, approximately 53% are singletons; the top ten hold 41%. Specimen: blood. Receptors were obtained from a man older than 75 in good health.

This clonotype appeared many times. J is TRBJ2-7 and V is TRBV7-6, with 7 positions matching TRBD2. V was pared by 7 bases and J by 6 bases, with 6 bases of the junction left unmatched. Germline V gene data show CDR1 as SGHVS and CDR2 as FNYEAQ. CDR3 length: 12 residues. CDR3 amino acids: CASTIGGSEQYF. The CDR3 DNA reads as TGTGCCAGCACCATCGGGGGGTCCGAGCAGTACTTC.

The chain combines TRBV7-3 with TRBJ1-4; D not certain. Germline CDR1 and CDR2: SGHTA and FQGTGA. This CDR3 is built from 12 residues. Trimming shortened V by 5 bases and J by 8 bases, and 9 bases separated the two germline ends. CDR3 residues: CASSPDGEKLFF. The CDR3, as DNA: TGTGCCAGCAGCCCGGACGGAGAAAAACTGTTTTTT.

This clonotype was seen a handful of times. The chain's CDR3 is CASRAGGPSEQYF. The CDR3 nucleotides read TGTGCCAGCAGAGCGGGAGGGCCGTCAGAGCAGTACTTC. V usage is TRBV7-2 and J usage is TRBJ2-7; TRBD2 aligns across 10 bases. Per the germline V gene, CDR1 is SGHTA and CDR2 is FQGNSA. The length of the CDR3 is 13 residues. V trimming: 6 bases; J trimming: 7 bases; junction bases outside the gene matches: 6. The full variable domain, rest sourced from reference TRBV7-2 and TRBJ2-7, is GAGVSQSPSNKVTEKGKDVELRCDPISGHTALYWYRQSLGQGLEFLIYFQGNSAPDKSGLPSDRFSAERTGGSVSTLTIQRTQQEDSAVYLCASRAGGPSEQYFGPGTRLTVT.

The chain carries TRBV21-1 and TRBJ2-7; TRBD2, the D gene given by the table, was not confirmed from the DNA. TRBV21-1 is termed a pseudogene. This CDR3 is built from 17 residues. The CDR3 here is CASSKGPVQGGSYEQYF. The CDR3 DNA reads as TGTGCCAGCAGCAAAGGGCCGGTGCAGGGAGGATCCTACGAGCAGTACTTC.

Notes on this clonotype: One end of the junction is discordant with germline, which a read error may explain. This rearrangement joins TRBV2 to TRBJ2-4; D uncertain. Looked up from germline, CDR1 is SNHLY and CDR2 is FYNNEI. This CDR3 is built from 11 residues. The CDR3 region is CASSSQNIQYF. Here the CDR3 DNA reads TGCGCCAGCAGCTCCCAAAACATTCAGTACTTC.

This chain joins TRBV25-1 and TRBJ1-2; 7 bases align to TRBD1. The germline gives CDR1 MGHDK, CDR2 SYGVNS. V lost 10 bases and J lost 4; bases outside the gene matches: 6. The CDR3 is made up of 12 amino acids. CDR3 in amino acids: CATAGTAYGYTF. The CDR3 DNA reads TGTGCCACAGCCGGGACAGCCTATGGCTACACCTTC.

This clonotype was recorded a few times. CDR3 protein: CASSTLRDNYGYTF. The CDR3 nucleotides read TGTGCCAGCAGCACCCTGAGGGACAACTATGGCTACACCTTC. J is TRBJ1-2 and V is TRBV7-9; D is possibly TRBD1 (5 bases). The CDR3 runs 14 residues. Germline V CDR1 and CDR2: SEHNR, FQNEAQ (reference sequence). V shed 5 bases and J shed 2 bases, with 12 bases lying between them.

The chain joins TRBV5-1 to TRBJ2-7; a weak D match, TRBD1 (5 bases). The CDR3 contains 14 residues. V was shortened by 1 base and J by 3 bases, with 11 bases between the two germline ends. Germline V gives CDR1 SGHRS, CDR2 YFSETQ. CDR3 coding DNA: TGCGCCAGCAGCTTGAGGGGTTACGGCTACGAGCAGTACTTC. Protein product: CASSLRGYGYEQYF.

V gene TRBV9 combines with J gene TRBJ2-4; possible D gene TRBD1, 5 bases. In germline, CDR1 is SGDLS, CDR2 YYNGEE. The CDR3 sequence is 13 residues long. Trimming cost V 3 bases and J 13 bases, with 17 bases left between them. CDR3 nucleotide sequence: TGTGCCAGCAGCGCCCCTCAGGGTGAGAAGCAGTACTTC. Its translation: CASSAPQGEKQYF.

V usage is TRBV18 and J usage is TRBJ2-7; D may correspond to TRBD1 or TRBD2 (5 bases each). Trimming removed 4 bases at V and 2 bases at J, with 12 bases between. The CDR3 extends over 14 amino acids. Germline lookup yields CDR1 KGHSH and CDR2 LQKENI. CDR3 DNA sequence: TGTGCCAGCTCACAGGGGACCTTAGCCTACGAGCAGTACTTC. It yields the protein CASSQGTLAYEQYF.

J is TRBJ1-1 and V is TRBV9; D unresolved. The germline V and J ends were trimmed by 0 bases and 1 base, with 10 bases remaining between them. This CDR3 comprises 15 residues. CDR1 is SGDLS and CDR2 is YYNGEE in the germline V gene. The CDR3 sequence is CASSVAVSPNTEAFF. CDR3 nucleotide sequence: TGTGCCAGCAGCGTAGCAGTCAGCCCGAACACTGAAGCTTTCTTT.

This clonotype was picked up a small number of times. The chain uses TRBV7-2 and TRBJ2-4; D may be TRBD2 (6 bases). Trimming pared 3 bases from V and 9 bases from J, leaving 24 bases between. The V gene's germline CDR1 is SGHTA and CDR2 FQGNSA. The CDR3 sequence is 17 residues long. CDR3 coding DNA: TGTGCCAGCAGCTTGGGCTGGAGATTGGGGGGAGAATCCATTCAGTACTTC. Protein sequence: CASSLGWRLGGESIQYF.

The rearrangement links TRBV5-6 to TRBJ2-3; D might be TRBD1 (5 bases). Germline V gene data show CDR1 as SGHDT and CDR2 as YYEEEE. The V end was cut by 10 bases, the J end by 0 bases, with 15 bases between. The CDR3 contains 14 residues. The CDR3 DNA is TGTGCCGGGGTGGCCGCAGGGAGCACAGATACGCAGTATTTT. This encodes CAGVAAGSTDTQYF.

This clonotype turned up a few times. The V call is TRBV7-2, the J call TRBJ2-1, with D hard to call. Germline-derived CDR1 and CDR2 are SGHTA and FQGNSA. V dropped 1 base and J dropped 5 bases, with 9 bases sitting between them. This CDR3 comprises 14 residues. For the CDR3, the DNA is TGTGCCAGCAGCTTAGGGTTCCGAAACAATGAGCAGTTCTTC. Translating gives CASSLGFRNNEQFF.

CDR3 in DNA: TGTGCCAGTCCGAAGCGGGAGGGGGCAGATACGCAGTATTTT. Protein product: CASPKREGADTQYF. The V and J genes are TRBV2 and TRBJ2-3; TRBD2 matches at 10 bases. Germline V gene data show CDR1 as SNHLY and CDR2 as FYNNEI. V lost 9 bases to trimming and J lost 4 bases; unmatched junction nucleotides: 7. The CDR3 is 14 residues long.

V is TRBV27 and J is TRBJ2-7; a weak D match, TRBD2 (6 bases). The V and J ends lost 5 bases and 3 bases respectively, with 14 bases between them. The CDR3 extends over 14 amino acids. Germline CDR1 reads MNHEY; CDR2 reads SMNVEV (reference sequence). This CDR3 is CASSPRTSIYEQYF. As DNA, the CDR3 is TGTGCCAGCAGTCCCCGTACTAGCATCTACGAGCAGTACTTC.

The CDR3 spells CSVEGTGPWEPQHF. CDR3 nucleotide sequence: TGCAGCGTTGAGGGGACAGGGCCTTGGGAGCCCCAGCATTTT. The V and J genes are TRBV29-1 and TRBJ1-5; 9 bases align to TRBD1. Germline V CDR1 and CDR2: SQVTM, ANQGSEA. The CDR3 spans 14 residues. Trimming took 3 bases from V and 8 from J; bases not matched to a gene: 8.

In this sample, this clonotype turned up a few times. The chain combines TRBV7-9 with TRBJ2-1; TRBD2 matches at 15 bases. In germline, CDR1 is SEHNR, CDR2 FQNEAQ (reference sequence). V lost 5 bases and J lost 7; bases outside the gene matches: 6. The CDR3 spans 16 residues. CDR3 sequence reads: CASSATGTSGRNEQFF. CDR3 in DNA: TGTGCCAGCAGCGCTACCGGGACTAGCGGGAGGAATGAGCAGTTCTTC.